The sequence of this T cell receptor (beta chain) was determined in a study of blood T cell repertoires in COVID-19. Overall study: Sources were T cells, B-cell-depleted T cells, or PBMCs; the material itself was cDNA or gDNA.

This table comes from immunoSEQ multiplex PCR, and its TCRdb copy is limited to in-frame clones, with some not included. The sample shows roughly 350,000 clones, 85% of them seen only once. CDR3 length equals 15 residues. Germline V gene sequence: CDR1 KGHDR, CDR2 SFDVKD. V lost 5 bases to trimming and J lost 0 bases; unmatched junction nucleotides: 5. This clonotype originated in a young woman with acute or convalescent COVID-19. Material: peripheral blood. The chain uses TRBV24-1 and TRBJ1-2, with 7 bases matching TRBD1. The CDR3 region is CATSAGQESNYGYTF. The CDR3 DNA is TGTGCCACCAGTGCCGGACAGGAGTCTAACTATGGCTACACCTTC.